This TCR beta chain was captured in a study of blood T cell repertoires in COVID-19. Study-wide background: Both acute and convalescent COVID-19 samples were obtained from the United States, Italy and Spain.

V lost 3 bases, J lost 6 bases, and 12 bases stayed unmatched. The CDR3 contains 17 residues. Germline loops: CDR1 SEHNR, CDR2 FQNEAQ (reference sequence). Original processing methods: Cell counts per sample came from amplifying reference gene primers. Sequencing used immunoSEQ multiplex PCR; TCRdb keeps in-frame clones, though not all of them. For V, J and clone size, that table is used; D and trimming come from the DNA. The sample has about 78,000 clones, more than 70% seen once; the top ten hold around 2.5%. V usage is TRBV7-9 and J usage is TRBJ1-5; TRBD1 matches 9 bases. The receptor's source is a man in his 70s with active or convalescent COVID-19. Sequenced input: peripheral blood. This chain's CDR3 is CASSLGIGGTGLQPQHF. The CDR3 region has the DNA TGTGCCAGCAGCTTGGGGATCGGTGGGACAGGGCTTCAGCCCCAGCATTTT. The full variable domain, rest sourced from reference TRBV7-9 and TRBJ1-5, is DTGVSQNPRHKITKRGQNVTFRCDPISEHNRLYWYRQTLGQGPEFLTYFQNEAQLEKSRLLSDRFSAERPKGSFSTLEIQRTEQGDSAMYLCASSLGIGGTGLQPQHFGDGTRLSIL.